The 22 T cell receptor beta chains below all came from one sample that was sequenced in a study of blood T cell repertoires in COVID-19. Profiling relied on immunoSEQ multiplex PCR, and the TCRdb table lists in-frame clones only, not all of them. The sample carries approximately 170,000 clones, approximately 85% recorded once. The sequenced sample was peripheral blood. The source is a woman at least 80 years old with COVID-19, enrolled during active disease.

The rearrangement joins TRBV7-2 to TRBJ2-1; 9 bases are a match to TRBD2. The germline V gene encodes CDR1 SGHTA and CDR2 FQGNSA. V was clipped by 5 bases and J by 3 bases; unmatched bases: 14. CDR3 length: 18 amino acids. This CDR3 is CASSQMGGSGSIYNEQFF. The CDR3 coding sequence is TGTGCCAGCAGCCAAATGGGTGGTAGCGGGAGCATCTACAATGAGCAGTTCTTC.

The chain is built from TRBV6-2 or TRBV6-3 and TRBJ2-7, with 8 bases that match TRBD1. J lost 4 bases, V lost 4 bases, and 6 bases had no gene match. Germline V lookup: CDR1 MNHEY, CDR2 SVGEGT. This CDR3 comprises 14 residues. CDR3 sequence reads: CASSSQGGPYEQYF. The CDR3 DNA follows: TGTGCCAGCAGTTCACAGGGGGGCCCGTACGAGCAGTACTTC.

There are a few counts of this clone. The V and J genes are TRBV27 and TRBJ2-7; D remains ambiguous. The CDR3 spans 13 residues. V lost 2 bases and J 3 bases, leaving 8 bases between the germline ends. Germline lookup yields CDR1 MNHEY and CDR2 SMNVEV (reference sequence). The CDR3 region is CASSLRENYEQYF. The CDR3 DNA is TGTGCCAGCAGTTTAAGAGAGAACTACGAGCAGTACTTC.

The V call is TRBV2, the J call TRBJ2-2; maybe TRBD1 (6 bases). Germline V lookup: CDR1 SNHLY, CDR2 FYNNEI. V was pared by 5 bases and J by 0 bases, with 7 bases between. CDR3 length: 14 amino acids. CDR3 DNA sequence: TGTGCCAGCAGTAGGACAGCGAACACCGGGGAGCTGTTTTTT. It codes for CASSRTANTGELFF.

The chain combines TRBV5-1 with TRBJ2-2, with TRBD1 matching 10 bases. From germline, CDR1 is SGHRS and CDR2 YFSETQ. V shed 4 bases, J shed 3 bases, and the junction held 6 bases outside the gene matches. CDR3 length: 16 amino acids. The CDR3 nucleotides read TGCGCCAGCAGCCTAGGGACAGGGGTAGACACCGGGGAGCTGTTTTTT. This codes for CASSLGTGVDTGELFF.

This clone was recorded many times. CDR3 region: CASSLGRGAQHEQFF. The CDR3 DNA is TGTGCCAGCAGCTTGGGGCGGGGGGCCCAACATGAGCAGTTCTTC. The chain carries TRBV5-6 and TRBJ2-1; 8 nucleotides match TRBD2. This CDR3 is 15 amino acids long. Germline V lookup: CDR1 SGHDT, CDR2 YYEEEE. Trimming removed 0 bases from V and 8 bases from J; junction bases left unmatched: 7.

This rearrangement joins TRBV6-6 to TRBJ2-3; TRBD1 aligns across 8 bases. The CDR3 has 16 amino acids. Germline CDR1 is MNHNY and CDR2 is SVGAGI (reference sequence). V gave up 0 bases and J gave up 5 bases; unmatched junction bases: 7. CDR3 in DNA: TGTGCCAGCAGTTACTCCGGGACAGGTGGGCTAGATACGCAGTATTTT. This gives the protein CASSYSGTGGLDTQYF.

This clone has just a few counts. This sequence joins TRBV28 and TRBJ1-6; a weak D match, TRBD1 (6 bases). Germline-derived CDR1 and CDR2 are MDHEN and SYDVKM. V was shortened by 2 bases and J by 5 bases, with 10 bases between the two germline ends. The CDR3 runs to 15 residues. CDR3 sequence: CASSLADRNNSPLHF. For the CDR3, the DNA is TGTGCCAGCAGTTTAGCGGACAGAAATAATTCACCCCTCCACTTT.

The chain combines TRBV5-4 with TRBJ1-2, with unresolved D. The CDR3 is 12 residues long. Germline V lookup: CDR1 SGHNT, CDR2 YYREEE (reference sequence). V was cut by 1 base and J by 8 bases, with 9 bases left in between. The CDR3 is CASSLTQVGYTF. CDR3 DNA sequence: TGTGCCAGCAGCTTGACCCAGGTCGGCTACACCTTC.

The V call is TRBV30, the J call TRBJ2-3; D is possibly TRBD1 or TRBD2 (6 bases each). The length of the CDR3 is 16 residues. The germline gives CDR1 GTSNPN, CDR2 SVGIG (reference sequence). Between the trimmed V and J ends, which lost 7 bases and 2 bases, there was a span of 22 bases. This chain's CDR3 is CASGHDGSAFTDTQYF. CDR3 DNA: TGTGCCTCGGGACATGACGGGAGTGCGTTCACAGATACGCAGTATTTT.

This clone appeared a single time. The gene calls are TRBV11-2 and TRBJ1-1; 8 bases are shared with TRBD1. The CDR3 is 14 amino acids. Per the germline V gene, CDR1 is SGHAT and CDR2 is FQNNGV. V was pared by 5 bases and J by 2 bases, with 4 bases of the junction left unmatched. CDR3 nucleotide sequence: TGTGCCAGCAGCACTGACAGGGGAAACACTGAAGCTTTCTTT. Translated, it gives CASSTDRGNTEAFF.

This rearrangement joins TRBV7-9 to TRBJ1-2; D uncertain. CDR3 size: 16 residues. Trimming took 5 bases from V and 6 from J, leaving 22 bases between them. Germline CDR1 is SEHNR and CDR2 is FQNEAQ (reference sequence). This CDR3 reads CASSITNPTGKDGYTF. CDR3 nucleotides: TGTGCCAGCAGCATCACCAACCCGACGGGGAAGGATGGCTACACCTTC.

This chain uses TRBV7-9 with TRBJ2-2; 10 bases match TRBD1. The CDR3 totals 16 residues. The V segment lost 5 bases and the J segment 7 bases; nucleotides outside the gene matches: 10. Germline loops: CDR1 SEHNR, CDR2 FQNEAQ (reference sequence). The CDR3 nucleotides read TGTGCCAGCAGCGAACCGGGACAGGGGAAAATCGGGGAGCTGTTTTTT. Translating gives CASSEPGQGKIGELFF.

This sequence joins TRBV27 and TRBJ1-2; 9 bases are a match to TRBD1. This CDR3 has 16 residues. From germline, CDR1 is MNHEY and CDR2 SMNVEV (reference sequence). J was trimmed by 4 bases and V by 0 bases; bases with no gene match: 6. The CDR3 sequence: CASSLSPTGGAYGYTF. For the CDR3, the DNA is TGTGCCAGCAGTTTATCCCCAACAGGGGGCGCCTATGGCTACACCTTC.

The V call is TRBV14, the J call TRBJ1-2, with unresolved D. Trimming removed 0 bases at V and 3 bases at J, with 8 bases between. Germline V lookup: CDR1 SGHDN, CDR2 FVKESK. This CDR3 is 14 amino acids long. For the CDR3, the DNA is TGTGCCAGCAGCCAAGAAAGTCACTACTATGGCTACACCTTC. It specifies CASSQESHYYGYTF.

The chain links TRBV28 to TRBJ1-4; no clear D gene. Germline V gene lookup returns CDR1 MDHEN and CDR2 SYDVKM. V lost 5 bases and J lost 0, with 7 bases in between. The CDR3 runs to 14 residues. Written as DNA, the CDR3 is TGTGCCAGCAGTGGCCCTGCAACTAATGAAAAACTGTTTTTT. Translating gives CASSGPATNEKLFF.

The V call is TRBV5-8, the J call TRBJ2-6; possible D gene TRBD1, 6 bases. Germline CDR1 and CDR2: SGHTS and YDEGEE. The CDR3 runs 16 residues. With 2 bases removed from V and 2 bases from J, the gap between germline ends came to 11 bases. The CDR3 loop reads CASSFRGQAGANVLTF. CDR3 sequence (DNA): TGTGCCAGCAGCTTCAGGGGCCAGGCTGGGGCCAACGTCCTGACTTTC.

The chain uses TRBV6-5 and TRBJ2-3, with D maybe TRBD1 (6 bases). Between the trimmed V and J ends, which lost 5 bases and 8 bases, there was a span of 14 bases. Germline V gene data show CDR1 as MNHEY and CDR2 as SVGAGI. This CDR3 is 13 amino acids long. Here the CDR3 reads CASSPEGGVTQYF. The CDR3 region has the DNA TGTGCCAGCAGTCCGGAAGGGGGAGTTACGCAGTATTTT.

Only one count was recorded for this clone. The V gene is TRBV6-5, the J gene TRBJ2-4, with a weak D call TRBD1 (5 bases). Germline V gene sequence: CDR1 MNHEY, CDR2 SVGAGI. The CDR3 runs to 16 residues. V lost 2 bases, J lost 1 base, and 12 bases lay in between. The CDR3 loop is CASSYQGAAAKNIQYF. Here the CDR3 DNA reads TGTGCCAGCAGTTACCAAGGGGCTGCGGCCAAAAACATTCAGTACTTC.

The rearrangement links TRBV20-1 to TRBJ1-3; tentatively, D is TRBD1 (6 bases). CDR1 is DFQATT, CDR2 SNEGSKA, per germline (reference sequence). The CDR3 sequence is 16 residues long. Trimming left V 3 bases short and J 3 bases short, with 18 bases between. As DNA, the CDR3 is TGCAGTGCTAGTCAGGGGTTCTCGAACATTGGAAACACCATATATTTT. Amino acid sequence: CSASQGFSNIGNTIYF.

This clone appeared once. The CDR3 nucleotides are TGTGCCAGCAGCTTAGCAGTCGGGACCGCGGGGGAGACCCAGTACTTC. Its translation is CASSLAVGTAGETQYF. The J gene is TRBJ2-5, the V gene TRBV7-9; tentatively, D is TRBD2 (6 bases). This CDR3 contains 16 residues. V was trimmed by 0 bases and J by 5 bases, leaving 16 bases between them. CDR1 and CDR2 from the germline V gene are SEHNR and FQNEAQ (reference sequence).

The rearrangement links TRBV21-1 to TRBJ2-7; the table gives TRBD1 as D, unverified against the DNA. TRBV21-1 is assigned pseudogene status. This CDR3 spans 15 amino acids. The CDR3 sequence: CASILGEVRAYEQYF. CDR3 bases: TGTGCCAGCATCCTAGGGGAAGTCAGAGCCTACGAGCAGTACTTC.